These 11 T cell receptor beta chains originate from one sample sequenced in a study of blood T cell repertoires in COVID-19. Clones were read by immunoSEQ multiplex PCR, and TCRdb kept only the in-frame ones, dropping some. Among some 97,000 clones listed, 92% were seen once. Sequencing input: peripheral blood. The receptors shown here come from a man in his 70s with acute or convalescent COVID-19.

The V and J genes are TRBV6-1 and TRBJ1-3, with D unclear. The germline V gene has CDR1 MNHNS and CDR2 SASEGT. CDR3 length: 15 residues. V was clipped by 0 bases and J by 0 bases, with 6 bases between them. CDR3: CASSEAAFSGNTIYF. CDR3 DNA: TGTGCCAGCAGTGAAGCAGCCTTCTCTGGAAACACCATATATTTT.

The chain links TRBV28 to TRBJ1-2; D is possibly TRBD1 (5 bases). V dropped 3 bases and J dropped 1 base, with 21 bases sitting between them. The CDR3 extends over 18 amino acids. The germline V gene encodes CDR1 MDHEN and CDR2 SYDVKM. The CDR3: CASSFHGEGKKDNYGYTF. The CDR3 DNA follows: TGTGCCAGCAGTTTTCATGGGGAGGGGAAAAAGGATAACTATGGCTACACCTTC.

The rearrangement links TRBV6-5 to TRBJ1-2, with TRBD1 matching 7 bases. Germline assignment: CDR1 MNHEY and CDR2 SVGAGI. This CDR3 spans 13 amino acids. With 5 bases clipped from V and 9 bases from J, the junction kept 9 bases outside the gene matches. DNA of the CDR3: TGTGCCAGCAGTCGAACAGGGGTCTCGAGCTACACCTTC. Its protein product is CASSRTGVSSYTF.

The rearrangement uses TRBV5-1 and TRBJ1-5; maybe TRBD1 (6 bases). V lost 7 bases and J 6 bases, leaving 20 bases between the germline ends. Germline assignment: CDR1 SGHRS and CDR2 YFSETQ. The CDR3 runs to 15 residues. CDR3 nucleotide sequence: TGCGCCAGCTCCCAGGAGGGGGGGCGAGGTCAGCCCCAGCATTTT. Its protein product is CASSQEGGRGQPQHF. Variable domain in full (rest from reference TRBV5-1 and TRBJ1-5): KAGVTQTPRYLIKTRGQQVTLSCSPISGHRSVSWYQQTPGQGLQFLFEYFSETQRNKGNFPGRFSGRQFSNSRSEMNVSTLELGDSALYLCASSQEGGRGQPQHFGDGTRLSIL.

This chain links TRBV7-9 with TRBJ1-4, with D unresolved. CDR3 length: 16 amino acids. Trimming pared 5 bases from V and 5 bases from J, leaving 18 bases between. Per germline, CDR1 SEHNR and CDR2 FQNEAQ (reference sequence). The CDR3 region is CASSPPGGQPNEKLFF. The CDR3 DNA follows: TGTGCCAGCAGCCCTCCTGGAGGGCAGCCCAATGAAAAACTGTTTTTT. Full variable domain (rest looked up from reference TRBV7-9 and TRBJ1-4): DTGVSQNPRHKITKRGQNVTFRCDPISEHNRLYWYRQTLGQGPEFLTYFQNEAQLEKSRLLSDRFSAERPKGSFSTLEIQRTEQGDSAMYLCASSPPGGQPNEKLFFGSGTQLSVL.

The CDR3 sequence is CASSLWTYGYTF. CDR3 bases: TGTGCCAGCAGTTTGTGGACTTATGGCTACACCTTC. The V and J genes are TRBV12-3 or TRBV12-4 and TRBJ1-2; the D is unclear. CDR3 size: 12 residues. V lost 3 bases to trimming and J lost 5 bases, with 7 bases between them.

This clone was detected only once. The chain recombines TRBV6-5 with TRBJ2-3; 10 nucleotides match TRBD2. Germline values: CDR1 MNHEY, CDR2 SVGAGI. V lost 7 bases and J lost 3; bases outside the gene matches: 4. The length of the CDR3 is 14 residues. CDR3 bases: TGTGCCAGCAAACTAGCGGGAAGGACAGATACGCAGTATTTT. Encoded protein: CASKLAGRTDTQYF.

This clone was picked up one time. The chain joins TRBV3-1 (or the pseudogene TRBV3-2) to TRBJ2-3; 9 nucleotides match TRBD1. With 4 bases clipped from V and 2 bases from J, the junction kept 10 bases outside the gene matches. This CDR3 is 17 amino acids long. Germline loops: CDR1 LGHDT, CDR2 YNNKEL (reference sequence). The CDR3: CASSPIGDRVITDTQYF. CDR3 in DNA: TGTGCCAGCAGCCCTATTGGGGACAGGGTTATCACAGATACGCAGTATTTT.

The genes are TRBV4-1 and TRBJ2-3; 9 positions match TRBD2. Germline loops: CDR1 MGHRA, CDR2 YSYEKL. The CDR3 has 19 amino acids. With V trimmed by 1 base and J by 2 bases, 13 bases remained unmatched. CDR3 sequence: CASSQGLGIERGVTDTQYF. CDR3 nucleotides: TGCGCCAGCAGCCAAGGGTTGGGGATAGAGCGGGGGGTCACAGATACGCAGTATTTT.

This chain uses TRBV19 with TRBJ1-2, with 7 bases matching TRBD1. The V segment lost 7 bases and the J segment 2 bases; nucleotides outside the gene matches: 16. This CDR3 spans 17 amino acids. Per germline, CDR1 LNHDA and CDR2 SQIVND (reference sequence). The CDR3, as DNA: TGTGCCAGTACTGGTTCTCGGAAACCGGGACAGAACTATGGCTACACCTTC. It yields the protein CASTGSRKPGQNYGYTF.

The chain joins TRBV3-1 (or the pseudogene TRBV3-2) to TRBJ1-2; D remains ambiguous. The CDR3 length is 13 residues. CDR1 is LGHDT, CDR2 YNNKEL, per germline (reference sequence). V was trimmed by 1 base and J by 8 bases, leaving 11 bases between them. As DNA, the CDR3 is TGTGCCAGCAGCCAAGGGTTGCCACAAGGCTACACCTTC. Its protein product is CASSQGLPQGYTF.